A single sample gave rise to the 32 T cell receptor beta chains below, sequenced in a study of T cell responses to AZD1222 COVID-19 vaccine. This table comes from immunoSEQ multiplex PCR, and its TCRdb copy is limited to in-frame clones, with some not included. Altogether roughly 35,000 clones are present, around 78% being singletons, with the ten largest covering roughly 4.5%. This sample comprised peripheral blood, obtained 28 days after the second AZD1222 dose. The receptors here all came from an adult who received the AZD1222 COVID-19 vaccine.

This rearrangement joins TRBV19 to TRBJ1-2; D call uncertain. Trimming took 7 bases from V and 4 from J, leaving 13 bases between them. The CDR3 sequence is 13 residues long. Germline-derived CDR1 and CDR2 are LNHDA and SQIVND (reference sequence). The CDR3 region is CASTGWGGYGYTF. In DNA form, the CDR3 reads TGTGCCAGTACTGGGTGGGGAGGCTATGGCTACACCTTC.

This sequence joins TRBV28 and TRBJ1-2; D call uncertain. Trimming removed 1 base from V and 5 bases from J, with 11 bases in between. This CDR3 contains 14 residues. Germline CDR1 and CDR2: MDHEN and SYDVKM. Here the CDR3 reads CASSLSDGLYGYTF. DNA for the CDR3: TGTGCCAGCAGTTTATCAGACGGATTGTATGGCTACACCTTC.

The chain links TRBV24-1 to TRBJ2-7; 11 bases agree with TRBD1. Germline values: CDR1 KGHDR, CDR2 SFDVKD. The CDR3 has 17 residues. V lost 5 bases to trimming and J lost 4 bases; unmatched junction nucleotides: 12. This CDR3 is CATSALTWTGGKYEQYV. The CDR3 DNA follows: TGTGCCACCAGTGCCCTCACTTGGACAGGGGGCAAATACGAGCAGTACGTC.

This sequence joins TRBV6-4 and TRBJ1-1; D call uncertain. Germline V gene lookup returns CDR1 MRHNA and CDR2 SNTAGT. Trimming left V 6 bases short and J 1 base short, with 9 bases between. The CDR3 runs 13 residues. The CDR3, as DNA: TGTGCCAGCAGCAAGGGAGGGAACACTGAAGCTTTCTTT. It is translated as CASSKGGNTEAFF.

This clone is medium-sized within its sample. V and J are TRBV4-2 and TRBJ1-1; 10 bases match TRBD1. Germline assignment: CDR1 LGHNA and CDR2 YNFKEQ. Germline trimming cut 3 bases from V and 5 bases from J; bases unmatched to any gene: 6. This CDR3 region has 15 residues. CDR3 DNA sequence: TGTGCCAGCAGCCATGGACAGGGGGGGATAACTGAAGCTTTCTTT. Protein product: CASSHGQGGITEAFF.

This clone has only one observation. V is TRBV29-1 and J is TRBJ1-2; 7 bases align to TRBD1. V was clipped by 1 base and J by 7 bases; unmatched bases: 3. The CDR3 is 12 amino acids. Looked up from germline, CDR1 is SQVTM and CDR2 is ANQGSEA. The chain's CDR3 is CSVEVQGGGYTF. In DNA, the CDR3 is TGCAGCGTTGAAGTCCAGGGGGGTGGCTACACCTTC.

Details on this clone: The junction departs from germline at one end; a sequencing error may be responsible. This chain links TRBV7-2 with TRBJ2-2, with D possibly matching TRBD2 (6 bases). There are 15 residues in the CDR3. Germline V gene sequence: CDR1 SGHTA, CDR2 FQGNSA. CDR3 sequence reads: CASSRRDSNTRELFF. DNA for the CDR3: TGTGCCAGCAGCCGGAGGGACTCTAACACCCGGGAGCTGTTTTTT.

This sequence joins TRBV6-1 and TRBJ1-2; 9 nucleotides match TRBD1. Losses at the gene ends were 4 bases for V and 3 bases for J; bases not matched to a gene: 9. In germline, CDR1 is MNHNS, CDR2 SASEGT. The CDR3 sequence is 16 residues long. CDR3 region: CASSVLTGGFDYGYTF. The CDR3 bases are TGTGCCAGCAGTGTATTAACAGGGGGCTTTGACTATGGCTACACCTTC.

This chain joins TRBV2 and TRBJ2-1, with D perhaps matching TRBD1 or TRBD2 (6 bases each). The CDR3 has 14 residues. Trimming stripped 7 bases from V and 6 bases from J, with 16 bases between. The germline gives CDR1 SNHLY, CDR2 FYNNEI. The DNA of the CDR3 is TGTGCCAGCAAGGGGGGCCCCGCCCTCAATGAGCAGTTCTTC. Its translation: CASKGGPALNEQFF.

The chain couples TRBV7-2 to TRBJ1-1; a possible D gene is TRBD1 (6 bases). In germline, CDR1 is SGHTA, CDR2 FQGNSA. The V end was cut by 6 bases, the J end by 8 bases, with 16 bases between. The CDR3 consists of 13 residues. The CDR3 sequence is CASSLPATGEAFF. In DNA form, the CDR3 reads TGTGCCAGCAGTTTACCCGCTACAGGGGAAGCTTTCTTT.

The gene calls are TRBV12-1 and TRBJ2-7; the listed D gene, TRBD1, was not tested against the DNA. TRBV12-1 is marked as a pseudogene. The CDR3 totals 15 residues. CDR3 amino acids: CASSYRDRGLHEQYF. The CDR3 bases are TGTGCCAGCAGCTACCGGGACAGGGGCCTCCACGAGCAGTACTTC.

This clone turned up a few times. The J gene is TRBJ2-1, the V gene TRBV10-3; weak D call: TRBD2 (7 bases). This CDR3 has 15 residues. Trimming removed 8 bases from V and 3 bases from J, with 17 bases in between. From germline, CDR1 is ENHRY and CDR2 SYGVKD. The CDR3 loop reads CAIRPPGGLYNEQFF. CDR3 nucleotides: TGTGCCATCCGGCCGCCGGGGGGCCTCTACAATGAGCAGTTCTTC.

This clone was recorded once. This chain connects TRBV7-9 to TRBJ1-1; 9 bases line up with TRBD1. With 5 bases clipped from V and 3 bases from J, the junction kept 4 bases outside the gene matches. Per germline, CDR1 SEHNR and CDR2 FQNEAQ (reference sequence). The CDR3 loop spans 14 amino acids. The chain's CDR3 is CASSIQGADTEAFF. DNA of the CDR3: TGTGCCAGCAGCATACAGGGGGCGGACACTGAAGCTTTCTTT.

For the CDR3, the DNA is TGTGCCAGCAGCTTAGGGGGCAGGGATCAGCCCCAGCATTTT. As protein: CASSLGGRDQPQHF. This chain uses TRBV7-2 with TRBJ1-5; the D gene is possibly TRBD1 (5 bases). This CDR3 is built from 14 residues. The V end was cut by 1 base, the J end by 5 bases, with 9 bases between. The germline CDR1 and CDR2 sequences are SGHTA and FQGNSA.

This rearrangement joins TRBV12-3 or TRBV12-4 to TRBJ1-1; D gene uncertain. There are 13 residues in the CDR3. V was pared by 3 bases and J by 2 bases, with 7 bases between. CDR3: CASSLVGNTEAFF. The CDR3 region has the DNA TGTGCCAGCAGTTTGGTAGGTAACACTGAAGCTTTCTTT.

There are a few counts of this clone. The CDR3 nucleotides read TGTGCCAGCAGGCCGGGCTTTAGCACAGATACGCAGTATTTT. Its protein product is CASRPGFSTDTQYF. The V and J genes are TRBV2 and TRBJ2-3; no firm D call. With 6 bases removed from V and 0 bases from J, the gap between germline ends came to 10 bases. Germline CDR1 SNHLY, CDR2 FYNNEI. There are 14 residues in the CDR3.

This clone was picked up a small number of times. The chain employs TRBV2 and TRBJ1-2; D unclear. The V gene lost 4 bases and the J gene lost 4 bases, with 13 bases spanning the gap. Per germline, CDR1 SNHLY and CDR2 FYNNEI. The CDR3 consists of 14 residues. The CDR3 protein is CASSGSARFYGYTF. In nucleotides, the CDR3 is TGTGCCAGCAGTGGGTCAGCCAGGTTCTATGGCTACACCTTC.

CDR3 protein: CASSRAPAGSDTDTQYF. Here the CDR3 DNA reads TGTGCCAGCAGTAGGGCGCCGGCAGGGTCTGACACAGATACGCAGTATTTT. The genes are TRBV28 and TRBJ2-3, with D possibly being TRBD1 (5 bases). There are 17 residues in the CDR3. CDR1 is MDHEN and CDR2 is SYDVKM in the germline V gene. Deletions cut 5 bases from V and 2 bases from J, with 20 bases between. The variable domain in full, completed from reference TRBV28 and TRBJ2-3, reads DVKVTQSSRYLVKRTGEKVFLECVQDMDHENMFWYRQDPGLGLRLIYFSYDVKMKEKGDIPEGYSVSREKKERFSLILESASTNQTSMYLCASSRAPAGSDTDTQYFGPGTRLTVL.

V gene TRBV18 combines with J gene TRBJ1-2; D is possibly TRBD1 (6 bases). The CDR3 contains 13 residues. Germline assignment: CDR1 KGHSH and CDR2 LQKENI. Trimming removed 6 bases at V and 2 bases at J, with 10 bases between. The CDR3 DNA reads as TGTGCCAGCTCGCGGGACACCAACTATGGCTACACCTTC. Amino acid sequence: CASSRDTNYGYTF.

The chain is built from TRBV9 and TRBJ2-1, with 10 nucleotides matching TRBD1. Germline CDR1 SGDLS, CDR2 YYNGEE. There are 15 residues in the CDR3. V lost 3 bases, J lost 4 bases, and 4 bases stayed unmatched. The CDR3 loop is CASSARDRGYNEQFF. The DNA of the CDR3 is TGTGCCAGCAGCGCCCGGGACAGGGGATACAATGAGCAGTTCTTC.

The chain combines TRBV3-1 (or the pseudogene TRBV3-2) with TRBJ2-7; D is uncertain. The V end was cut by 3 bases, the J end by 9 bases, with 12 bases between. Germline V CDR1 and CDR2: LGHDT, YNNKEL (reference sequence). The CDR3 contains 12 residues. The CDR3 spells CASSQKGFGQYF. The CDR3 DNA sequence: TGTGCCAGCAGCCAGAAGGGCTTCGGGCAGTACTTC.

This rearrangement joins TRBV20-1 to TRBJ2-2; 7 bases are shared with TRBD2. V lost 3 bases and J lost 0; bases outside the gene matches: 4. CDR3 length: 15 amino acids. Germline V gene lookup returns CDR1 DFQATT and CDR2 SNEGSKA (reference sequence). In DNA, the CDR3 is TGCAGTGCTAGTTCGGCGGGGGCGAACACCGGGGAGCTGTTTTTT. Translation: CSASSAGANTGELFF.

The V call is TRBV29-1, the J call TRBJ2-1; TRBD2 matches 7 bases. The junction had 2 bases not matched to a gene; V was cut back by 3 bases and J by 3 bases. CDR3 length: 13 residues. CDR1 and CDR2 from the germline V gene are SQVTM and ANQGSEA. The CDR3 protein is CSVDASGYNEQFF. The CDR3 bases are TGCAGCGTTGATGCTAGCGGCTACAATGAGCAGTTCTTC.

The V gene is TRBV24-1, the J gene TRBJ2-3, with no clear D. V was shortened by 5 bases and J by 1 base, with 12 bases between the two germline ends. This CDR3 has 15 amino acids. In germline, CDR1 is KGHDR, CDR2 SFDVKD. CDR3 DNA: TGTGCCACCAGTGTGAACAACGGAGGCACAGATACGCAGTATTTT. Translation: CATSVNNGGTDTQYF.

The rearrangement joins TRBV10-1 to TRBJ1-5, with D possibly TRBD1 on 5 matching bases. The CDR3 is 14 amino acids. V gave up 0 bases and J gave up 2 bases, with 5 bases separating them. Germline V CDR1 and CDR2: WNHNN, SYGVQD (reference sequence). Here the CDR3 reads CASSESGGNQPQHF. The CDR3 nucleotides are TGCGCCAGCAGTGAGTCAGGGGGCAATCAGCCCCAGCATTTT.

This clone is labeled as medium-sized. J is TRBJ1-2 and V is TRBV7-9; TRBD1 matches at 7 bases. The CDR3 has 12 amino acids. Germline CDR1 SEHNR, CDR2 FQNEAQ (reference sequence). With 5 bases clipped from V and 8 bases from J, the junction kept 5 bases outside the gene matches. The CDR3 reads CASSTGQAGYTF. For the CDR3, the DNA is TGTGCCAGCAGCACAGGACAGGCCGGCTACACCTTC.

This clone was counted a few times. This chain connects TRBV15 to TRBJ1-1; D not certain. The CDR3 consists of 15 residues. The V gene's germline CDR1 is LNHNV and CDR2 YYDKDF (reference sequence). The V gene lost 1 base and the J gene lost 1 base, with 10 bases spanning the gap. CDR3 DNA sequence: TGTGCCACCAGCAGAGCCCGGGAAGAGAACACTGAAGCTTTCTTT. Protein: CATSRAREENTEAFF.

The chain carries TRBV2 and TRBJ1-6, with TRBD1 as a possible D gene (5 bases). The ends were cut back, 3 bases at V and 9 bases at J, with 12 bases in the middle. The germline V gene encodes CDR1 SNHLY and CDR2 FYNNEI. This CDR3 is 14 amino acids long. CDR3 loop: CASSDRAGRSPLHF. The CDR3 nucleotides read TGTGCCAGCAGTGACAGGGCAGGGCGTTCACCCCTCCACTTT.

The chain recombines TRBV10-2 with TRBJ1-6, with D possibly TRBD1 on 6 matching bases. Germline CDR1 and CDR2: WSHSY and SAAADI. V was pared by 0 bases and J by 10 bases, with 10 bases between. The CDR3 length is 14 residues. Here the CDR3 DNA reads TGCGCCAGCAGTGAGTCCGGTGGGGGCTCACCCCTCCACTTT. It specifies CASSESGGGSPLHF.

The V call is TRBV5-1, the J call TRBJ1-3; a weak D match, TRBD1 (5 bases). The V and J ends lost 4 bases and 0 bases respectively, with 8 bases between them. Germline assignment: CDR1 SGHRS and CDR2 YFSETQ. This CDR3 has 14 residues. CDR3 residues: CASSIGTSGNTIYF. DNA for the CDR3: TGCGCCAGCAGCATAGGGACCTCTGGAAACACCATATATTTT.

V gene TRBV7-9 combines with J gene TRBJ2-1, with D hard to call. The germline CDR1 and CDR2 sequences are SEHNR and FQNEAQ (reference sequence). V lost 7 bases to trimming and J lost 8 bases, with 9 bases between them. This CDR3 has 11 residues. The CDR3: CASTGEDEQFF. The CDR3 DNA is TGTGCCAGCACCGGCGAGGATGAGCAGTTCTTC.

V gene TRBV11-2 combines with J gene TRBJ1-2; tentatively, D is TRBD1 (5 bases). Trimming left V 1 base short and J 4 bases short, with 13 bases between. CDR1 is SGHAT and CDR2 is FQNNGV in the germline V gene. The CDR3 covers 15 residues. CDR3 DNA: TGTGCCAGCAGCTTAGGGACACTATCCGGCTATGGCTACACCTTC. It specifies CASSLGTLSGYGYTF.